The present entry profiles one T cell receptor beta chain with its context. This entry is derived from a study of blood T cells in healthy people across ages. The use of a sample-barcoded 5' primer and a J-beta primer mix characterized a second PCR of about 7 to 12 cycles. Tagging of each cDNA molecule was performed by a template-switch adaptor with 12 random nucleotides. A single record per CDR3 protein comes from TCRdb applying MiXCR to the 5' RACE reads. The sample lists 650,000 to 1,000,000 distinct CDR3 sequences; 35% to 40% were seen once. They isolated at least 6 million PBMCs from each sample. V lost 4 bases and J 2 bases, leaving 7 bases between the germline ends. Germline CDR1 and CDR2: SGHRS and YFSETQ. The CDR3 runs to 14 residues.

This receptor was obtained from a young man in good health. V and J are TRBV5-1 and TRBJ2-6; D gene uncertain. Input material: blood. The CDR3 loop is CASSPLPGANVLTF. CDR3 nucleotides: TGCGCCAGCAGCCCCCTACCTGGGGCCAACGTCCTGACTTTC.